This T cell receptor beta chain was sequenced for a study of cytomegalovirus exposure and HLA in healthy donors. For the study at large: The use of the same platform for the approximately 130 validation repertoires and the roughly 630 first-cohort repertoires was reported by a later analysis.

A note on this clone: Its antigen is as yet unknown.

Whole-study results and caveats: According to a subsequent analysis, TCR clusters identified in the first cohort showed a tendency to co-occur across the roughly 120 validation repertoires.

Measured with immunoSEQ multiplex PCR; TCRdb has only the in-frame clones, and not every one. Of approximately 240,000 clones detected, around nine tenths appear once; the ten largest clones hold more than 0.85%. CDR1 and CDR2 from the germline V gene are ENHRY and SYGVKD. V shed 11 bases and J 0 bases; nucleotides not matched to a gene: 8. CDR3 size: 14 residues. V gene TRBV10-3 combines with J gene TRBJ1-1; TRBD1 agrees at 8 bases. Sequencing was performed on PBMCs. This TCR was sampled from a woman between 18 and 29 years old in good health and CMV-seronegative. The CDR3 coding sequence is TGTGCCTTACGGACAGGGAGATTGAACACTGAAGCTTTCTTT. Translated: CALRTGRLNTEAFF.